A selection of T cell receptor beta chains follows, all from one sample in a study of T cell responses to AZD1222 COVID-19 vaccine. TCRdb's table, derived via immunoSEQ multiplex PCR, lists solely in-frame clones and lacks some. Of 90,000 to 120,000 clones in the sample, roughly 90% are singletons; the top ten hold under 7%. This sample comprised peripheral blood, obtained on day 0 of AZD1222 vaccination. The receptor set was obtained from an adult in good health. Both conserved end residues are part of each CDR3. A D gene is named only where the DNA matches it firmly. Not every row has a clone size; where given, it reads once, few, many or a size class.

cdr3_aa: CAWSVPSGNTIYF; cdr3_nt: TGTGCCTGGAGTGTCCCCTCTGGAAACACCATATATTTT; v_call: TRBV30; clone_size: -; d_call: -; j_call: TRBJ1-3
cdr3_aa: CASSLGTGNNEQFF; cdr3_nt: TGTGCCAGCAGCTTAGGGACAGGGAACAATGAGCAGTTCTTC; v_call: TRBV7-9; clone_size: -; d_call: TRBD1; j_call: TRBJ2-1
cdr3_aa: CASSSLGPAAKGGYGYTF; cdr3_nt: TGTGCCAGCAGTTCTCTCGGGCCCGCCGCCAAGGGTGGCTATGGCTACACCTTC; v_call: TRBV28; clone_size: -; d_call: -; j_call: TRBJ1-2
cdr3_aa: CASSQEFGGGQPQHF; cdr3_nt: TGTGCCAGCAGCCAAGAATTCGGGGGAGGCCAGCCCCAGCATTTT; v_call: TRBV3-1/TRBV3-2; clone_size: -; d_call: -; j_call: TRBJ1-5
cdr3_aa: CSVEDPRGATDTQYF; cdr3_nt: TGCAGCGTTGAAGATCCCCGGGGAGCCACAGATACGCAGTATTTT; v_call: TRBV29-1; clone_size: -; d_call: -; j_call: TRBJ2-3
cdr3_aa: CATLAARVSGNTIYF; cdr3_nt: TGTGCCACCCTCGCCGCAAGGGTATCTGGAAACACCATATATTTT; v_call: TRBV19; clone_size: -; d_call: -; j_call: TRBJ1-3
cdr3_aa: CASSHPGQGSNYGYTF; cdr3_nt: TGCGCCAGCAGCCATCCGGGACAGGGAAGTAACTATGGCTACACCTTC; v_call: TRBV4-1; clone_size: -; d_call: TRBD1; j_call: TRBJ1-2
cdr3_aa: CASSGQGGKTEAFF; cdr3_nt: TGTGCCAGCAGCGGACAGGGGGGAAAGACTGAAGCTTTCTTT; v_call: TRBV7-2; clone_size: -; d_call: TRBD1; j_call: TRBJ1-1
cdr3_aa: CSVVAGSERYGYTF; cdr3_nt: TGCAGCGTTGTAGCCGGGTCAGAGAGGTATGGCTACACCTTC; v_call: TRBV29-1; clone_size: -; d_call: -; j_call: TRBJ1-2
cdr3_aa: CASRSDSNQPQHF; cdr3_nt: TGTGCCAGCAGAAGTGATAGCAATCAGCCCCAGCATTTT; v_call: TRBV28; clone_size: -; d_call: -; j_call: TRBJ1-5
cdr3_aa: CASSLGTAEQFF; cdr3_nt: TGTGCCAGCAGCTTAGGGACAGCTGAGCAGTTCTTC; v_call: TRBV7-9; clone_size: -; d_call: -; j_call: TRBJ2-1
cdr3_aa: CASSPGLNYGYTF; cdr3_nt: TGTGCCAGCAGCCCCGGACTTAACTATGGCTACACCTTC; v_call: TRBV6-5; clone_size: -; d_call: -; j_call: TRBJ1-2
cdr3_aa: CASSPTETGSPLHF; cdr3_nt: TGCGCCAGCAGCCCCACCGAGACGGGTTCACCCCTCCACTTT; v_call: TRBV5-1; clone_size: -; d_call: -; j_call: TRBJ1-6
cdr3_aa: CASSYLQYNSPLHF; cdr3_nt: TGTGCCAGCAGTTATCTACAGTATAATTCACCCCTCCACTTT; v_call: TRBV6-2/TRBV6-3; clone_size: -; d_call: -; j_call: TRBJ1-6
cdr3_aa: CASRTGTSGHNEQFF; cdr3_nt: TGTGCCAGCAGAACCGGGACTAGCGGGCACAATGAGCAGTTCTTC; v_call: TRBV5-6; clone_size: once; d_call: TRBD2; j_call: TRBJ2-1
cdr3_aa: CASSLGPGYEQYF; cdr3_nt: TGTGCTAGCAGCTTAGGTCCCGGGTACGAGCAGTACTTC; v_call: TRBV7-7; clone_size: -; d_call: -; j_call: TRBJ2-7
cdr3_aa: CAISGGLAVQETQYF; cdr3_nt: TGTGCCATCAGTGGGGGACTAGCGGTGCAAGAGACCCAGTACTTC; v_call: TRBV10-3; clone_size: -; d_call: TRBD2; j_call: TRBJ2-5
cdr3_aa: CASSRGARSDIQYF; cdr3_nt: TGTGCCAGCAGCCGTGGGGCCCGCTCGGACATTCAGTACTTC; v_call: TRBV7-8; clone_size: -; d_call: -; j_call: TRBJ2-4
cdr3_aa: CASWAAKAFF; cdr3_nt: TGTGCCAGCTGGGCAGCTAAAGCTTTCTTT; v_call: TRBV25-1; clone_size: -; d_call: -; j_call: TRBJ1-1
cdr3_aa: CASNRADHTRPEAFF; cdr3_nt: TGTGCCAGTAATCGCGCAGACCACACTCGACCTGAAGCTTTCTTT; v_call: TRBV19; clone_size: -; d_call: -; j_call: TRBJ1-1
cdr3_aa: CASSTDITYGYTF; cdr3_nt: TGTGCCAGCAGCACCGACATAACATATGGCTACACCTTC; v_call: TRBV7-2; clone_size: -; d_call: -; j_call: TRBJ1-2
cdr3_aa: CASSPHGFGEGRNEKLFF; cdr3_nt: TGTGCCAGCAGTCCTCACGGTTTTGGGGAAGGGCGGAATGAAAAACTGTTTTTT; v_call: TRBV27; clone_size: -; d_call: -; j_call: TRBJ1-4
cdr3_aa: CASTLQGGDEQFF; cdr3_nt: TGCGCCAGCACACTTCAGGGAGGGGATGAGCAGTTCTTC; v_call: TRBV5-1; clone_size: -; d_call: TRBD2; j_call: TRBJ2-1
cdr3_aa: CASSQDKGSYNSPLHF; cdr3_nt: TGTGCCAGCAGCCAGGACAAGGGATCCTATAATTCACCCCTCCACTTT; v_call: TRBV5-6; clone_size: -; d_call: -; j_call: TRBJ1-6
cdr3_aa: CASSPRTGANTEAFF; cdr3_nt: TGTGCCAGTAGTCCCCGGACAGGAGCGAACACTGAAGCTTTCTTT; v_call: TRBV19; clone_size: -; d_call: TRBD1; j_call: TRBJ1-1
cdr3_aa: CASSLIGSYEQYF; cdr3_nt: TGTGCCAGCAGTTTAATAGGCAGCTACGAGCAGTACTTC; v_call: TRBV12-3/TRBV12-4; clone_size: -; d_call: -; j_call: TRBJ2-7
cdr3_aa: CASSLSWAGVGETQYF; cdr3_nt: TGTGCCAGCAGTTTATCGTGGGCGGGAGTGGGAGAGACCCAGTACTTC; v_call: TRBV27; clone_size: -; d_call: TRBD2; j_call: TRBJ2-5
cdr3_aa: CASRGAGGLFF; cdr3_nt: TGTGCCAGCAGGGGCGCCGGCGGACTGTTTTTT; v_call: TRBV6-5; clone_size: -; d_call: -; j_call: TRBJ1-4
cdr3_aa: CASSLGGVINEKLFF; cdr3_nt: TGTGCCAGCAGCTTAGGAGGGGTGATTAATGAAAAACTGTTTTTT; v_call: TRBV7-9; clone_size: -; d_call: -; j_call: TRBJ1-4
cdr3_aa: CAWSVTGAGNSPLHF; cdr3_nt: TGTGCCTGGAGTGTAACGGGAGCAGGGAATTCACCCCTCCACTTT; v_call: TRBV30; clone_size: -; d_call: -; j_call: TRBJ1-6
cdr3_aa: CASSQERGRATNEKLFF; cdr3_nt: TGCGCCAGCAGCCAAGAACGGGGCAGGGCAACTAATGAAAAACTGTTTTTT; v_call: TRBV4-3; clone_size: -; d_call: -; j_call: TRBJ1-4
cdr3_aa: CASRPEGVYEQYF; cdr3_nt: TGCGCCAGCAGACCGGAGGGGGTCTACGAGCAGTACTTC; v_call: TRBV5-1; clone_size: -; d_call: -; j_call: TRBJ2-7
cdr3_aa: CASSPGQGGPPLHF; cdr3_nt: TGTGCCAGCAGCCCTGGACAGGGGGGGCCACCCCTCCACTTT; v_call: TRBV3-1/TRBV3-2; clone_size: -; d_call: TRBD1; j_call: TRBJ1-6
cdr3_aa: CASSSGARPQHF; cdr3_nt: TGTGCCAGCAGCTCAGGGGCCCGGCCCCAGCATTTT; v_call: TRBV12-3/TRBV12-4; clone_size: once; d_call: -; j_call: TRBJ1-5
cdr3_aa: CASSYLQGAIYEQYF; cdr3_nt: TGTGCCAGCAGTTACCTACAGGGGGCGATCTACGAGCAGTACTTC; v_call: TRBV27; clone_size: -; d_call: TRBD1; j_call: TRBJ2-7
cdr3_aa: CASSLIGFDNEQFF; cdr3_nt: TGTGCCAGCAGCTTAATAGGGTTCGACAATGAGCAGTTCTTC; v_call: TRBV7-9; clone_size: -; d_call: -; j_call: TRBJ2-1
cdr3_aa: CASSYSVYGERYEQYF; cdr3_nt: TGTGCCAGCAGTTACTCCGTTTATGGGGAGAGGTACGAGCAGTACTTC; v_call: TRBV6-5; clone_size: -; d_call: -; j_call: TRBJ2-7
cdr3_aa: CASSPPTHYEQYF; cdr3_nt: TGTGCCAGCTCACCACCCACTCACTACGAGCAGTACTTC; v_call: TRBV18; clone_size: -; d_call: -; j_call: TRBJ2-7
cdr3_aa: CASSQGTGINYGYTF; cdr3_nt: TGCGCCAGCAGCCAGGGGACAGGGATCAACTATGGCTACACCTTC; v_call: TRBV4-1; clone_size: -; d_call: TRBD1; j_call: TRBJ1-2
cdr3_aa: CASSPRQDEQYF; cdr3_nt: TGTGCCAGCTCACCGCGGCAGGACGAGCAGTACTTC; v_call: TRBV18; clone_size: -; d_call: -; j_call: TRBJ2-7
cdr3_aa: CASSLQDRGTDTQYF; cdr3_nt: TGTGCCAGCAGCCTCCAAGACAGAGGCACAGATACGCAGTATTTT; v_call: TRBV7-2; clone_size: -; d_call: -; j_call: TRBJ2-3
cdr3_aa: CASSQVGSAETQYF; cdr3_nt: TGCGCCAGCAGCCAAGTCGGGAGTGCAGAGACCCAGTACTTC; v_call: TRBV4-1; clone_size: -; d_call: -; j_call: TRBJ2-5
cdr3_aa: CATSRDQTGSGYGYTF; cdr3_nt: TGTGCCACCAGCAGAGATCAGACAGGGAGCGGCTATGGCTACACCTTC; v_call: TRBV15; clone_size: -; d_call: TRBD1; j_call: TRBJ1-2
cdr3_aa: CASSQAGPPVETQYF; cdr3_nt: TGTGCCAGCAGCCAAGCGGGGCCCCCCGTGGAGACCCAGTACTTC; v_call: TRBV3-1/TRBV3-2; clone_size: -; d_call: -; j_call: TRBJ2-5
cdr3_aa: CASTLGGSSYNEQFF; cdr3_nt: TGTGCCAGCACCCTAGGTGGGAGCTCCTACAATGAGCAGTTCTTC; v_call: TRBV7-8; clone_size: -; d_call: -; j_call: TRBJ2-1
cdr3_aa: CTSSAHIGTSGAETQYF; cdr3_nt: TGTACCAGCAGCGCCCACATAGGGACTAGCGGAGCGGAGACCCAGTACTTC; v_call: TRBV9; clone_size: -; d_call: TRBD2; j_call: TRBJ2-5
cdr3_aa: CASSPPLHEQYF; cdr3_nt: TGTGCCAGCAGTCCCCCTCTCCACGAGCAGTACTTC; v_call: TRBV12-3/TRBV12-4; clone_size: few; d_call: -; j_call: TRBJ2-7
cdr3_aa: CASTGTASGANVLTF; cdr3_nt: TGTGCCAGCACCGGGACAGCCTCTGGGGCCAACGTCCTGACTTTC; v_call: TRBV7-3; clone_size: -; d_call: TRBD1; j_call: TRBJ2-6
cdr3_aa: CASSSSRDRVQETQYF; cdr3_nt: TGTGCCAGCAGCTCGTCCCGGGACAGGGTCCAAGAGACCCAGTACTTC; v_call: TRBV5-4; clone_size: -; d_call: TRBD1; j_call: TRBJ2-5
cdr3_aa: CASSIIQGASSGANVLTF; cdr3_nt: TGTGCCAGTAGTATAATACAGGGGGCCTCCTCTGGGGCCAACGTCCTGACTTTC; v_call: TRBV19; clone_size: -; d_call: TRBD1; j_call: TRBJ2-6
cdr3_aa: CAAALSSESYNEQFF; cdr3_nt: TGTGCCGCAGCGTTGAGCAGTGAGTCCTACAATGAGCAGTTCTTC; v_call: TRBV19; clone_size: -; d_call: -; j_call: TRBJ2-1
cdr3_aa: CASTEGADYGYTF; cdr3_nt: TGTGCCAGCACAGAGGGCGCTGACTATGGCTACACCTTC; v_call: TRBV28; clone_size: -; d_call: -; j_call: TRBJ1-2
cdr3_aa: CASSLWGSGSDEQFF; cdr3_nt: TGTGCCAGCTCCCTTTGGGGTAGCGGGAGCGATGAGCAGTTCTTC; v_call: TRBV14; clone_size: -; d_call: TRBD2; j_call: TRBJ2-1